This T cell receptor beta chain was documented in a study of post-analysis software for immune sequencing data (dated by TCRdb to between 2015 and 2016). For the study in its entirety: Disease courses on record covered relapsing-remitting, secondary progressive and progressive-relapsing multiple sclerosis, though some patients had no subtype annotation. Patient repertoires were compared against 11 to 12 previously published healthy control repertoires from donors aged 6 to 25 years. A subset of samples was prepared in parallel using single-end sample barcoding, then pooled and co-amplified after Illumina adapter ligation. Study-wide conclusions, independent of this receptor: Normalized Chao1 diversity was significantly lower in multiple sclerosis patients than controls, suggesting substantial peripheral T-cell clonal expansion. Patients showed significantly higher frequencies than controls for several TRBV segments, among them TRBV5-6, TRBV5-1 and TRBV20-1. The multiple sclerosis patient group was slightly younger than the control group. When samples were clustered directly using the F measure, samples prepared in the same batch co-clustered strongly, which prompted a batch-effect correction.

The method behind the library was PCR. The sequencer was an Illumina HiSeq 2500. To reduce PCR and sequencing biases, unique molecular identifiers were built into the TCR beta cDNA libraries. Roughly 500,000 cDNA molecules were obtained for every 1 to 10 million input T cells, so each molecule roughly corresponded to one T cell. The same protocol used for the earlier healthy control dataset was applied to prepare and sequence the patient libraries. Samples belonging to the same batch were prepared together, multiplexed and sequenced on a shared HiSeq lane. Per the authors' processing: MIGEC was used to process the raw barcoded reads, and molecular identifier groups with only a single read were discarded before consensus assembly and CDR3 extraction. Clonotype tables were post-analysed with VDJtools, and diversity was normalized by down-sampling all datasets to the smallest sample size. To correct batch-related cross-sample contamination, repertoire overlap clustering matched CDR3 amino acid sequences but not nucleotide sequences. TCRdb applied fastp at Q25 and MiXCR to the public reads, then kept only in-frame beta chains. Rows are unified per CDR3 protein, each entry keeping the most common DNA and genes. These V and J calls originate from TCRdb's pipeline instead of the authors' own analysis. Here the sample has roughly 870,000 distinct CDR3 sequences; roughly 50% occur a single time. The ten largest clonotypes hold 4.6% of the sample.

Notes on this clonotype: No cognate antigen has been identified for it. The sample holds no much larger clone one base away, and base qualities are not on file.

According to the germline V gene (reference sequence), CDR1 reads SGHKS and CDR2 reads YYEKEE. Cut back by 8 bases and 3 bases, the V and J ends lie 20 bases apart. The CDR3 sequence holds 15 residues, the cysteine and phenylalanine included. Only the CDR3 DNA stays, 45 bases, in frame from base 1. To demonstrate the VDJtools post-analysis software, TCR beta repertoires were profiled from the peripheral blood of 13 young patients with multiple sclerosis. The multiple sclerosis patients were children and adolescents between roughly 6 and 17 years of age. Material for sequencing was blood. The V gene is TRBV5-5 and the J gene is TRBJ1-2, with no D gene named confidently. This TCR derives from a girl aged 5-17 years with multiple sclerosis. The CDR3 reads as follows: CASKNGPVLDYGYTF. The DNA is TGTGCCAGTAAAAACGGACCAGTATTAGACTATGGCTACACCTTC.